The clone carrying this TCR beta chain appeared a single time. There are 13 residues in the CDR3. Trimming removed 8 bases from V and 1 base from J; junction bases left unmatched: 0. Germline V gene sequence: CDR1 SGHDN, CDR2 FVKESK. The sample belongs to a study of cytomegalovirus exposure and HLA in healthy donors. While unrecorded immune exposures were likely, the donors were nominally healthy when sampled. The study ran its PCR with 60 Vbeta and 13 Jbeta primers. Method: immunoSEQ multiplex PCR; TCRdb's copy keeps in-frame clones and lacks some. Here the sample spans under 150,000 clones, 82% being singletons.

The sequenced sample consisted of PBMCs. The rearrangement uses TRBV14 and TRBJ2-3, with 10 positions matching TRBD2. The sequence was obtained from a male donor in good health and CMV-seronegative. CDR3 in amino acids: CASGTSGTDTQYF. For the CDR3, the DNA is TGTGCCAGCGGGACTAGCGGCACAGATACGCAGTATTTT.